This T cell receptor (beta chain) originates from a study of T-cell memory formation after mild COVID-19. Overall study context: There were largely donor-specific TCR clusters. Study results and limitations: The pre-infection memory compartment contained some responding clones, suggesting cross-reactive memory joined. Shrinking CD4+ clones were chiefly CM and EM; CD8+ ones were chiefly EMRA.

Constant-segment-primed 5'RACE gave TCR alpha and TCR beta cDNA libraries with sample barcodes and UMIs. TCRdb recomputed calls from the 5' RACE reads with MiXCR, one row per CDR3 protein. The data show a few hundred thousand distinct CDR3 sequences, with roughly 19% seen just once and around 20% held by the top ten. Worth noting for this clonotype: Its target is unknown.

The CDR3 has 13 amino acids. V lost 0 bases and J 5 bases, leaving 4 bases between the germline ends. CDR1 MGHRA and CDR2 YSYEKL come from the germline V gene. This clonotype was obtained from a young man who had mild COVID-19 (a few samples of this study predate the infection). Cell type and time point are not known. The sequencing input was PBMCs or a T cell subset sorted from them (not recorded which). The rearrangement uses TRBV4-1 and TRBJ2-2; unclear D gene. CDR3 sequence: CASSQDPTGELFF. The CDR3, as DNA: TGCGCCAGCAGCCAAGACCCAACCGGGGAGCTGTTTTTT.